These T cell receptor beta chains were read from a single sample in a study of CD8+ T cells in alopecia areata. Generated by immunoSEQ multiplex PCR, the TCRdb table keeps only in-frame clones and is missing some. The table records some 180,000 clones, 45% to 60% of them present only once. The sequencing used CD8+ T cells sorted from blood, collected at week 52, from a patient treated with tofacitinib. The receptors were sampled from a human donor with alopecia areata. Each CDR3 is given with its conserved first and last residue.

CDR3 length	V gene	J gene	CDR3 protein
16	TRBV19	TRBJ2-5	CASSIGLAGVQETQYF
12	TRBV13	TRBJ2-1	CASSFDRGEQFF
17	TRBV5-6	TRBJ2-7	CASSLAQQGDATYEQYF
14	TRBV27	TRBJ2-7	CASSLSTPLREQYF
14	TRBV6-5	TRBJ2-1	CASSYHRVSNEQFF
14	TRBV5-6	TRBJ2-2	CASSYRQITGELFF
18	TRBV14	TRBJ1-5	CASSQPREATYSNQPQHF
14	TRBV13	TRBJ2-3	CASSFQLSTDTQYF
14	TRBV5-6	TRBJ2-1	CASSTGLAGFEQFF
14	TRBV13	TRBJ1-1	CASSLGAANTEAFF
15	TRBV9	TRBJ2-3	CASSSGRASTDTQYF